This passage covers 13 T cell receptor beta chains from one sample sequenced in a study of cytomegalovirus exposure and HLA in healthy donors. Repertoires were generated with immunoSEQ multiplex PCR, while TCRdb's copy carries only in-frame clones and drops some. The sample contains some 59,000 clones, 85% to 90% of which appear only once. Sequences were obtained from PBMCs. Every receptor here comes from a woman aged 18-29 years in good health and CMV-seronegative.

The chain is built from TRBV6-1 and TRBJ2-1; maybe TRBD2 (6 bases). Trimming took 2 bases from V and 3 from J, leaving 11 bases between them. There are 15 residues in the CDR3. Germline CDR1 and CDR2: MNHNS and SASEGT. The CDR3 coding sequence is TGTGCCAGCAGTGAACGGGGGAAGGACTACAATGAGCAGTTCTTC. Amino acid sequence: CASSERGKDYNEQFF.

The chain combines TRBV7-4 with TRBJ2-7, with D perhaps matching TRBD1 (5 bases). The CDR3 runs 14 residues. Germline CDR1 SGHVT, CDR2 SQSDAQ. The germline V and J ends were trimmed by 4 bases and 0 bases, with 10 bases remaining between them. CDR3 region: CASSSQESSYEQYF. The DNA for the CDR3 is TGTGCCAGCAGCTCACAGGAGAGCTCCTACGAGCAGTACTTC. Full variable domain (missing parts from reference TRBV7-4 and TRBJ2-7): GAGVSQSPRYKVAKRGRDVALRCDSISGHVTLYWYRQTLGQGSEVLTYSQSDAQRDKSGRPSGRFSAERPERSVSTLKIQRTEQGDSAVYLCASSSQESSYEQYFGPGTRLTVT.

This chain links TRBV7-8 with TRBJ2-5, with 8 positions matching TRBD2. The CDR3 extends over 17 amino acids. The V gene end was trimmed by 1 base and the J gene end by 5 bases; junction bases not matched to a gene: 12. CDR1 and CDR2 (germline): SGHVS, FQNEAQ. The CDR3 DNA reads as TGTGCCAGCAGCTTAGGGTATTCGGGAGGGCGGAGGGAGACCCAGTACTTC. Amino acids: CASSLGYSGGRRETQYF. The full variable domain, its missing parts supplied by reference TRBV7-8 and TRBJ2-5, is GAGVSQSPRYKVAKRGQDVALRCDPISGHVSLFWYQQALGQGPEFLTYFQNEAQLDKSGLPSDRFFAERPEGSVSTLKIQRTQQEDSAVYLCASSLGYSGGRRETQYFGPGTRLLVL.

V gene TRBV5-8 combines with J gene TRBJ2-1, with TRBD1 matching over 8 bases. CDR3 size: 14 residues. V was pared by 0 bases and J by 5 bases, with 1 base of the junction left unmatched. From germline, CDR1 is SGHTS and CDR2 YDEGEE. The CDR3: CASSLGTGNNEQFF. The CDR3 region has the DNA TGTGCCAGCAGCTTGGGGACAGGGAACAATGAGCAGTTCTTC.

This clone was found once. This rearrangement joins TRBV28 to TRBJ1-5, with D tentatively TRBD1 (5 bases). The CDR3 length is 18 residues. Trimming stripped 5 bases from V and 1 base from J, with 21 bases between. Germline-derived CDR1 and CDR2 are MDHEN and SYDVKM. Here the CDR3 reads CASSTLIWGVRSNQPQHF. In DNA, the CDR3 is TGTGCCAGCAGTACCCTGATTTGGGGGGTCCGAAGCAATCAGCCCCAGCATTTT.

CDR3 region: CASSLGARQGYGYTF. The CDR3 DNA reads as TGCGCCAGCAGCTTGGGGGCCCGACAGGGATACGGCTACACCTTC. The J gene is TRBJ1-2, the V gene TRBV5-1, with TRBD1 matching 7 bases. Trimming removed 0 bases from V and 8 bases from J; junction bases left unmatched: 10. This CDR3 is 15 amino acids long. The germline gives CDR1 SGHRS, CDR2 YFSETQ.

V is TRBV19 and J is TRBJ2-1; 8 bases map to TRBD2. The CDR3 contains 13 residues. CDR1 LNHDA and CDR2 SQIVND come from the germline V gene (reference sequence). V shed 0 bases, J shed 12 bases, and the junction held 4 bases outside the gene matches. Here the CDR3 reads CASSIEWSGRQFF. The CDR3 DNA follows: TGTGCCAGTAGTATAGAGTGGAGCGGGAGGCAGTTCTTC.

V and J are TRBV18 and TRBJ2-5; 8 nucleotides agree with TRBD1. The germline V gene has CDR1 KGHSH and CDR2 LQKENI. Trimming removed 6 bases from V and 2 bases from J; junction bases left unmatched: 5. There are 14 residues in the CDR3. The DNA of the CDR3 is TGTGCCAGCTCGGAAAACAGGGGGCAAGAGACCCAGTACTTC. Its protein product is CASSENRGQETQYF.

V usage is TRBV5-1 and J usage is TRBJ1-1; D is ambiguous. V lost 1 base, J lost 0 bases, and 10 bases lay in between. In germline, CDR1 is SGHRS, CDR2 YFSETQ. The CDR3 is 15 amino acids. The CDR3 DNA follows: TGCGCCAGCAGCTTGTTAACAGATCTGAACACTGAAGCTTTCTTT. It encodes CASSLLTDLNTEAFF.

V is TRBV18 and J is TRBJ2-1; 14 bases line up with TRBD2. Per germline, CDR1 KGHSH and CDR2 LQKENI. The trim removed 3 bases at V and 12 bases at J, leaving 10 bases unmatched. CDR3 length equals 16 residues. The CDR3 reads CASSPGEGLAGGRQFF. CDR3 nucleotide sequence: TGTGCCAGCTCACCTGGGGAAGGACTAGCGGGGGGTCGGCAGTTCTTC.

The J gene is TRBJ1-2, the V gene TRBV19; D is perhaps TRBD1 (5 bases). This CDR3 has 13 residues. Trimming stripped 3 bases from V and 6 bases from J, with 11 bases between. Germline V gene data show CDR1 as LNHDA and CDR2 as SQIVND (reference sequence). In DNA, the CDR3 is TGTGCCAGTAGTATGTGGGGGGAAGATGGCTACACCTTC. Amino acid sequence: CASSMWGEDGYTF.

V is TRBV15 and J is TRBJ2-6; unclear D gene. There are 14 residues in the CDR3. V was shortened by 5 bases and J by 6 bases, with 11 bases between the two germline ends. The germline CDR1 and CDR2 sequences are LNHNV and YYDKDF (reference sequence). This chain's CDR3 is CATSPFDMANVLTF. CDR3 nucleotides: TGTGCCACCAGCCCTTTTGACATGGCCAACGTCCTGACTTTC.

The chain couples TRBV20-1 to TRBJ1-2; TRBD1 matches 7 bases. The CDR3 consists of 11 residues. V shed 5 bases and J 3 bases; nucleotides not matched to a gene: 0. CDR1 is DFQATT and CDR2 is SNEGSKA in the germline V gene (reference sequence). CDR3 loop: CSAGTDYGYTF. The CDR3 coding sequence is TGCAGTGCTGGGACAGACTATGGCTACACCTTC.